The 24 T cell receptor beta chains below were found in one sample sequenced in a study of OX40 agonist ivuxolimab in advanced cancers. The method was immunoSEQ multiplex PCR; TCRdb's version includes in-frame clones alone and lacks a portion of them. This sample has tens of thousands of clones; approximately 83% occur once, and the top ten carry 0.38%. This specimen was CD4+ or CD8+ T cells sorted from blood, taken in a trial of the OX40 agonist ivuxolimab. The receptors originated from an adult with an advanced solid tumor such as melanoma, head and neck, liver or kidney cancer.

The rearrangement links TRBV6-6 to TRBJ2-1; 7 positions agree with TRBD2. This CDR3 has 14 amino acids. The germline V gene encodes CDR1 MNHNY and CDR2 SVGAGI (reference sequence). Unmatched junction bases numbered 7, after V lost 2 bases and J lost 9 bases. In DNA form, the CDR3 reads TGTGCCAGCAGTTACGCGACTAGCACTCCTGAGCAGTTCTTC. It yields the protein CASSYATSTPEQFF.

As concerns this clone: The sample has other DNA sequences that encode this CDR3 too. The chain combines TRBV30 with TRBJ1-1, with TRBD1 matching 11 bases. Germline V gene sequence: CDR1 GTSNPN, CDR2 SVGIG (reference sequence). V shed 3 bases and J 5 bases; nucleotides not matched to a gene: 2. The CDR3 covers 13 residues. The CDR3 DNA sequence: TGTGCCTGGAGGGGACAGGGGGGGACTGAAGCTTTCTTT. Amino acid sequence: CAWRGQGGTEAFF.

The chain combines TRBV18 with TRBJ1-3; the match to TRBD1 covers 7 bases. CDR3 length equals 14 residues. After removal of 5 bases from V and 4 bases from J, the junction contained 5 bases not matched to a gene. Germline CDR1 and CDR2: KGHSH and LQKENI. The CDR3 region is CASSETGPGNTIYF. The CDR3, as DNA: TGTGCCAGCTCAGAGACAGGGCCCGGAAACACCATATATTTT.

The chain carries TRBV19 and TRBJ1-3; D is perhaps TRBD1 (5 bases). This CDR3 is built from 16 residues. Trimming shortened V by 7 bases and J by 0 bases, and 16 bases separated the two germline ends. CDR1 is LNHDA, CDR2 SQIVND, per germline (reference sequence). The CDR3 DNA is TGTGCCAGTACCGAACAGGTGCTCTCCTCTGGAAACACCATATATTTT. As protein: CASTEQVLSSGNTIYF. The full variable domain, rest sourced from reference TRBV19 and TRBJ1-3, is DGGITQSPKYLFRKEGQNVTLSCEQNLNHDAMYWYRQDPGQGLRLIYYSQIVNDFQKGDIAEGYSVSREKKESFPLTVTSAQKNPTAFYLCASTEQVLSSGNTIYFGEGSWLTVV.

This clone was seen just once. The chain is built from TRBV30 and TRBJ2-1, with unresolved D. There are 14 residues in the CDR3. CDR1 is GTSNPN and CDR2 is SVGIG in the germline V gene (reference sequence). Trimming cost V 2 bases and J 0 bases, with 8 bases left between them. For the CDR3, the DNA is TGTGCCTGGAGTCCTGGATCCTCCTACAATGAGCAGTTCTTC. As protein: CAWSPGSSYNEQFF.

V is TRBV6-6 and J is TRBJ2-7; 8 bases line up with TRBD2. CDR3 length: 15 residues. V lost 6 bases to trimming and J lost 3 bases; unmatched junction nucleotides: 10. From germline, CDR1 is MNHNY and CDR2 SVGAGI (reference sequence). The CDR3 DNA reads TGTGCCAGCAGCCCCATACTAGCGGAGCACTACGAGCAGTACTTC. It codes for CASSPILAEHYEQYF.

The chain couples TRBV6-1 to TRBJ2-7; D might be TRBD2 (7 bases). V was pared by 7 bases and J by 6 bases, with 16 bases between. Germline values: CDR1 MNHNS, CDR2 SASEGT. CDR3 length: 13 residues. As DNA, the CDR3 is TGTGCCAGCATCCCTGGGGGGGCGGGCGAGCAGTACTTC. This sequence encodes CASIPGGAGEQYF.

V and J are TRBV4-1 and TRBJ2-1; D gene ambiguous. Trimming removed 1 base at V and 8 bases at J, with 6 bases between. The germline V gene has CDR1 MGHRA and CDR2 YSYEKL. CDR3 length equals 12 residues. DNA for the CDR3: TGCGCCAGCAGCCAAGTCTTTGATGAGCAGTTCTTC. Translation: CASSQVFDEQFF.

Comment on this clone: Other DNA sequences in this specimen translate into the identical CDR3. This chain joins TRBV7-2 and TRBJ2-7; 12 bases map to TRBD2. Germline trimming cut 5 bases from V and 4 bases from J; bases unmatched to any gene: 12. This CDR3 spans 17 amino acids. Germline loops: CDR1 SGHTA, CDR2 FQGNSA. CDR3 region: CASSTTSGGAGGYEQYF. The CDR3 DNA is TGTGCCAGCAGCACGACTAGCGGGGGTGCAGGGGGGTACGAGCAGTACTTC.

The chain combines TRBV6-6 with TRBJ1-2; no reliable D call. CDR3 length equals 13 residues. V was cut by 6 bases and J by 5 bases, with 13 bases left in between. Germline loops: CDR1 MNHNY, CDR2 SVGAGI (reference sequence). CDR3 in amino acids: CASSDSDTYGYTF. The CDR3 region has the DNA TGTGCCAGCAGCGACTCTGACACGTATGGCTACACCTTC.

This clone was counted once. CDR3 nucleotides: TGTGCCAGCAGCGAGATAATCTCTGGAAACACCATATATTTT. The encoded protein is CASSEIISGNTIYF. The J gene is TRBJ1-3, the V gene TRBV6-6; D unclear. Germline V lookup: CDR1 MNHNY, CDR2 SVGAGI (reference sequence). CDR3 size: 14 residues. Trimming took off 6 bases at V and 0 bases at J, with 9 bases between the two ends.

This chain links TRBV11-1 with TRBJ2-5; 12 bases map to TRBD1. This CDR3 is 16 amino acids long. The ends lost 4 bases at V and 5 bases at J; junction bases unmatched: 8. The germline gives CDR1 SGHAT, CDR2 FQDESV (reference sequence). The CDR3 sequence is CASSSMSGQGAETQYF. CDR3 coding DNA: TGTGCCAGCAGCTCGATGTCGGGACAGGGGGCCGAGACCCAGTACTTC.

The rearrangement links TRBV6-5 to TRBJ2-3, with D possibly being TRBD1 (5 bases). From germline, CDR1 is MNHEY and CDR2 SVGAGI. The CDR3 covers 14 residues. Trimming pared 6 bases from V and 2 bases from J, leaving 12 bases between. The CDR3 region is CASRIDRYTDTQYF. Written as DNA, the CDR3 is TGTGCCAGCAGGATAGACAGATACACAGATACGCAGTATTTT.

The rearrangement uses TRBV14 and TRBJ2-1; D unresolved. Germline-derived CDR1 and CDR2 are SGHDN and FVKESK. The CDR3 loop spans 13 amino acids. Trimming took off 4 bases at V and 8 bases at J, with 12 bases between the two ends. The CDR3: CASSPTSLDEQFF. The CDR3 DNA is TGTGCCAGCAGCCCTACGTCGCTGGATGAGCAGTTCTTC. Full variable domain (remainder filled in from reference TRBV14 and TRBJ2-1): EAGVTQFPSHSVIEKGQTVTLRCDPISGHDNLYWYRRVMGKEIKFLLHFVKESKQDESGMPNNRFLAERTGGTYSTLKVQPAELEDSGVYFCASSPTSLDEQFFGPGTRLTVL.

V and J are TRBV5-4 and TRBJ2-1; 9 bases align to TRBD1. V gave up 5 bases and J gave up 3 bases; unmatched junction bases: 9. CDR1 and CDR2 (germline): SGHNT, YYREEE (reference sequence). The CDR3 is made up of 16 amino acids. This CDR3 reads CASRSAGTGNYNEQFF. CDR3 sequence (DNA): TGTGCCAGCAGATCTGCCGGGACAGGGAACTACAATGAGCAGTTCTTC.

V usage is TRBV28 and J usage is TRBJ2-7; 10 nucleotides agree with TRBD1. Germline values: CDR1 MDHEN, CDR2 SYDVKM. The CDR3 has 15 residues. The J segment lost 2 bases and the V segment lost 5 bases, leaving 6 bases of the junction unmatched. For the CDR3, the DNA is TGTGCCAGCAGTGTACCGGGACAGGGGCCCTACGAGCAGTACTTC. This translates into CASSVPGQGPYEQYF.

The genes are TRBV18 and TRBJ1-3, with 7 nucleotides matching TRBD1. This CDR3 contains 15 residues. Looked up from germline, CDR1 is KGHSH and CDR2 is LQKENI. V was clipped by 3 bases and J by 0 bases; unmatched bases: 2. CDR3 region: CASSPGQNSGNTIYF. CDR3 DNA sequence: TGTGCCAGCTCACCGGGACAGAACTCTGGAAACACCATATATTTT. Looking up the rest from reference TRBV18 and TRBJ1-3 gives the full variable domain: NAGVMQNPRHLVRRRGQEARLRCSPMKGHSHVYWYRQLPEEGLKFMVYLQKENIIDESGMPKERFSAEFPKEGPSILRIQQVVRGDSAAYFCASSPGQNSGNTIYFGEGSWLTVV.

The chain couples TRBV10-3 to TRBJ2-5; 7 bases are shared with TRBD1. The trim removed 5 bases at V and 4 bases at J, leaving 7 bases unmatched. Germline V gives CDR1 ENHRY, CDR2 SYGVKD. This CDR3 comprises 14 residues. The CDR3 DNA sequence: TGTGCCATCAGTCCAACTTGGACAGGAGAGACCCAGTACTTC. It encodes CAISPTWTGETQYF.

The genes are TRBV18 and TRBJ1-5, with D unresolved. The CDR3 contains 15 residues. Trimming stripped 3 bases from V and 4 bases from J, with 13 bases between. CDR1 and CDR2 from the germline V gene are KGHSH and LQKENI. CDR3 sequence: CASSPSIGGNQPQHF. The DNA for the CDR3 is TGTGCCAGCTCACCCTCGATCGGAGGGAATCAGCCCCAGCATTTT.

The chain links TRBV11-1 to TRBJ1-2, with D uncertain. Germline loops: CDR1 SGHAT, CDR2 FQDESV (reference sequence). Trimming removed 0 bases at V and 7 bases at J, with 9 bases between. The CDR3 contains 13 residues. The CDR3, as DNA: TGTGCCAGCAGCTTAGCTACACAATCTGGCTACACCTTC. It specifies CASSLATQSGYTF.

This chain joins TRBV6-6 and TRBJ1-2; tentative D call: TRBD1 (6 bases). Germline V gene data show CDR1 as MNHNY and CDR2 as SVGAGI (reference sequence). Trimming shortened V by 4 bases and J by 6 bases, and 9 bases separated the two germline ends. CDR3 size: 12 residues. The CDR3 DNA reads as TGTGCCAGCAGTTCACAGGGAAATGGCTACACCTTC. This sequence encodes CASSSQGNGYTF.

This rearrangement joins TRBV28 to TRBJ1-6; tentative D call: TRBD1 (6 bases). The germline V gene encodes CDR1 MDHEN and CDR2 SYDVKM. The CDR3 is 13 residues long. Trimming cost V 4 bases and J 8 bases, with 9 bases left between them. The CDR3 loop is CASSSGQYSPLHF. Written as DNA, the CDR3 is TGTGCCAGCAGTTCCGGACAGTATTCACCCCTCCACTTT.

The rearrangement uses TRBV20-1 and TRBJ1-2; 7 bases fit TRBD1. This CDR3 comprises 11 residues. Germline V gene sequence: CDR1 DFQATT, CDR2 SNEGSKA (reference sequence). Trimming cost V 5 bases and J 9 bases; bases outside gene matches: 6. DNA for the CDR3: TGCAGTGCTCAGGGGGAAGCGCGCTACACCTTC. Translated, it gives CSAQGEARYTF.

The genes are TRBV2 and TRBJ2-3; D is uncertain. V was cut by 6 bases and J by 0 bases, with 1 base left in between. The CDR3 has 11 amino acids. CDR1 is SNHLY and CDR2 is FYNNEI in the germline V gene. CDR3 in amino acids: CASSSTDTQYF. In DNA form, the CDR3 reads TGTGCCAGCAGCAGCACAGATACGCAGTATTTT.